This T cell receptor (beta chain) emerged from a study of vaccination and CD4 T cells after COVID-19. With regard to this clonotype: Its antigen is still unknown.

The CDR3 loop spans 15 amino acids. Germline V gene lookup returns CDR1 MNHNS and CDR2 SASEGT. V lost 6 bases and J lost 4; bases outside the gene matches: 8. Oncomine TCR Beta short-read sequencing was applied to DNA from cultured CD4+ T cells. TCRdb ran MiXCR on the PCR reads and lists one entry per CDR3 protein. Of about 11,000 distinct CDR3 sequences in the sample, approximately 62% were seen once. As to treatment: approximately nine-day PBMC culture with coronavirus spike peptide pools or control peptides (ViraFEST assay). V is TRBV6-1 and J is TRBJ2-5, with TRBD1 matching over 10 bases. This clonotype was obtained from a human donor who had recovered from COVID-19. Sequenced sample: CD4+ T cells from blood, cultured in vitro. The CDR3 coding sequence is TGTGCCAGCAGCGAGGGACAGGGGTTATTAGAGACCCAGTACTTC. The encoded protein is CASSEGQGLLETQYF.